The present entry profiles one TCR beta chain with its context. Its antigen is not known. Researchers took RNA transcripts and amplified the TCR beta CDR3 regions from them. TCR CDR3 regions were first amplified by RT-PCR with HTBI primers. TCRdb re-analysed the multiplex PCR reads in MiXCR, keeping a single row per CDR3 protein. The repertoire consists of some 560,000 distinct CDR3 sequences, with 15% to 18% occurring once and the leading ten covering under 8%. Participants, patients aged 18 to 65, had newly diagnosed hyperthyroidism with a duration under 2 months. Fresh 10 ml peripheral blood yielded PBMCs. The V end lost 1 base, the J end lost 8 bases, and 12 bases lay between the germline ends. Germline loops: CDR1 SEHNR, CDR2 FQNEAQ (reference sequence). The length of the CDR3 is 14 residues. This specimen belongs to a study of T cells in Graves' hyperthyroidism and ophthalmopathy. Overall study results and limits: Peripheral blood also featured most of the thyroid clonotypes expanded above 0.001.

The J gene is TRBJ2-1, the V gene TRBV7-9, with a possible D match to TRBD1 (5 bases). What was sequenced was blood. This TCR came from a woman under 40 with Graves' hyperthyroidism. In DNA, the CDR3 is TGTGCCAGCAGCTTAGATTTCTCCAGGGATGAGCAGTTCTTC. This gives the protein CASSLDFSRDEQFF.